This T cell receptor (beta chain) was identified in a study of technical replicates of blood from a few donors. V lost 4 bases and J lost 7; bases outside the gene matches: 6. Germline-derived CDR1 and CDR2 are MGHDK and SYGVNS. The CDR3 covers 15 residues. Clones were sequenced by immunoSEQ multiplex PCR, and TCRdb holds only the in-frame ones, with some missing. The table shows about 73,000 clones, with about 92% occurring only once. The sequence derives from a human donor in good health. What was sequenced was T cells isolated from PBMCs. J is TRBJ1-6 and V is TRBV25-1, with 8 bases matching TRBD1. CDR3 coding DNA: TGTGCCAGCAGTGGGACAGGGAGCTTGAATTCACCCCTCCACTTT. Protein sequence: CASSGTGSLNSPLHF.